This T cell receptor (beta chain) emerged from a study of blood T cell repertoires in COVID-19. Study as a whole: Samples taken during acute and convalescent COVID-19 were collected in the United States, Italy and Spain.

Only in-frame clones appear in the TCRdb table, and some are missing; sequencing was by immunoSEQ multiplex PCR. The sample holds about 180,000 clones, around 77% seen once. The junction had 18 bases not matched to a gene; V was cut back by 4 bases and J by 5 bases. The germline V gene has CDR1 MGHRA and CDR2 YSYEKL. The CDR3 length is 18 residues. This receptor was obtained from a man between 65 and 85 years old with active or convalescent COVID-19. The J gene is TRBJ2-5, the V gene TRBV4-1, with TRBD2 identical over 8 bases. The sample comprised peripheral blood. CDR3 sequence reads: CASSPSGGVGGSGETQYF. CDR3 in DNA: TGCGCCAGCAGCCCGTCGGGGGGGGTTGGCGGGAGTGGGGAGACCCAGTACTTC.